Below, one T cell receptor beta chain is given with its context. Its antigen specificity is not known. No base qualities exist here, and no much larger clone lies one base off it. This sample is drawn from a study of shared clonotypes between healthy human individuals (dated by TCRdb to about 2020). A note on the overall study: The cohort included three men and a couple of women between 18 and 49 years of age. For each donor, CD4 naive and CD4 memory were each run on three plates, CD8 naive on two plates, and CD8 memory on one plate. Blood TCR repertoires of 5 or 6 healthy adults were deeply sequenced to estimate repertoire size and the extent of clonotype sharing between individuals. To increase sequencing depth and limit assay-specific biases, TCR repertoire library preparation and sequencing were carried out by different laboratories using diverse techniques. Per donor, leukapheresis produced somewhere between about 0.94 and 9.5 billion PBMCs. Overall results and qualifications from the work: Rarefaction of sorted-subset datasets indicated incomplete sequencing despite the large sequencing depth. Pairwise subsampling led to the expectation that sequencing depth would affect the degree of clonotype sharing among donors. Larger estimated clonotype richness was generally found for naive subsets than for memory subsets. Sharing across a handful of donors was observed for around 4.8% of naive CD4, less than 4% of naive CD8, 2.3% of memory CD4, and less than 0.45% of memory CD8 clonotypes. Because the study included only a small number of donors, the genetic and exposure-history diversity represented was limited. Higher generation probabilities were observed for clonotypes shared by all four sorted-subset donors than for non-shared clonotypes. Sampling was restricted to blood, and TCR repertoires in tissue are likely to differ from TCR repertoires in blood.

Using the deep immunoSEQ assay, multiplex PCR amplified TCR CDR3 regions from genomic DNA. Genomic DNA extracted from each cell subset was distributed evenly over all wells of several immunoSEQ 96-well plates, and each plate served as one replicate. For sorted subsets, about 0.2 ug genomic DNA, equal to some 30,000 T cell genomes, was loaded into each replicate PCR. Purified libraries were quantified with a Qubit 3.0 fluorometer, sized on a Bioanalyzer 2100, and re-quantified with the KAPA Library Quantification kit. Each immunoSEQ 96-well plate was sequenced on its own single-read 150-cycle Illumina NextSeq 550 flow cell. As for how the authors treated the data: Because the immunoSEQ output included only junctional sequences and no quality scores, the filtering could not be the same as the filtering used for full-length reads. Sequences were annotated with PyIR, a Python wrapper for IgBLAST v1.9, using IMGT germline references to assign V/J genes and CDR3. Reads were filtered out if the reads had weak V/J assignments (E-value above 1e-6), no CDR3, stop codons, out-of-frame junctions, or ambiguous translated residues. V3J clonotypes were defined as sequences sharing an identical inferred V gene, J gene, and CDR3 amino acid sequence. To compute the percentage overlap between repertoires, the number of shared unique clonotypes was divided by the size of the smaller repertoire. Three approaches were used to assess repertoire richness: RTK rarefaction, the Chao1 estimator, and Recon v2.1 estimates of unobserved clonotypes. OLGA was used to compute generation probabilities for all TCRbeta clonotypes that the gDNA method yielded from a few donors. TCRdb retrieved this table from immuneACCESS and kept in-frame rearrangements only. Not all clones are present; in checked studies, unresolved V genes account for under half, and no reason is known for the remainder. V and J calls and clone size follow that table, whereas D and trimming were derived from the DNA. The sample table records approximately 500,000 clones; about 96% of these occur just once. The ten biggest clones cover 0.05% to 0.07% of the sample.

Donors were healthy HIV-negative adults with no recently reported acute infections or vaccinations. Only Caucasian adults living in Nashville, Tennessee, USA were represented among the donors. CD4+ T cells were enriched by magnetic negative selection, after which naive cells were positively selected on CD45RA and the negative fraction was taken as the memory subset. After blood collection by leukapheresis, PBMCs were isolated using Ficoll-Histopaque density gradient centrifugation and then cryopreserved in the vapor phase of liquid nitrogen. Analytical flow cytometry was used to check the purity and quantity of each magnetically sorted T cell population. Genomic DNA was isolated from each sorted fraction and quantified by UV absorbance on a Nanodrop 2000c. The receptor's source is a woman aged 30 to 39 in good health. Sequenced material: naive CD4+ T cells sorted from blood. The sample's cell subset or site, from its label and the paper: CD45RA+ positively selected.

The CDR3 has the sequence CASSGLRGDTEAFF. The DNA sequence is TGCGCCAGCAGTGGGTTAAGGGGTGACACTGAAGCTTTCTTT. This sequence uses TRBV10-2 and TRBJ1-1; a tentative D match to TRBD1 spans 5 bases. CDR1 is given as WSHSY and CDR2 as SAAADI, both from the germline V gene. From the cysteine through the phenylalanine, the CDR3 covers 14 amino acids. CDR3 DNA is the only sequence kept; it has 42 bases, read in frame from the first base. V loses 4 bases of germline sequence and J loses 3 bases, and the interval between the two ends is 12 bases.